The 8 T cell receptor beta chains given below trace back to one sample, sequenced in a study of molecular identifiers for immune sequencing clone quantification. Each CDR3 protein gets one entry after TCRdb re-called the PCR reads with MiXCR. The profile shows about 500,000 distinct CDR3 sequences, 25% of them singletons. Sequenced sample: naive CD8+ T cells from blood, with Jurkat cell RNA spiked in. Subset noted: FACS-sorted CD8+CD4-CCR7+CD45RA+ naive T cells. These receptors all stem from a human donor in good health. Some libraries in this study had Jurkat cell RNA spiked in.

There are many counts of this clonotype. This sequence joins TRBV5-6 and TRBJ2-6; D remains unclear. The CDR3 consists of 15 residues. Trimming took 0 bases from V and 0 from J, leaving 4 bases between them. Germline CDR1 is SGHDT and CDR2 is YYEEEE. As DNA, the CDR3 is TGTGCCAGCAGCTTGGAAGTCTCTGGGGCCAACGTCCTGACTTTC. This encodes CASSLEVSGANVLTF.

The rearrangement uses TRBV7-9 and TRBJ2-7, with 8 bases aligning to TRBD1. The CDR3 is 14 amino acids. The ends lost 5 bases at V and 5 bases at J; junction bases unmatched: 8. Germline V CDR1 and CDR2: SEHNR, FQNEAQ (reference sequence). The CDR3 nucleotides are TGTGCCAGCAGCAGGCGGGACAGGTACAACGAGCAGTACTTC. Amino acid sequence: CASSRRDRYNEQYF.

This clonotype was recorded a few times. This chain connects TRBV11-2 to TRBJ2-1; 7 bases match TRBD2. Germline CDR1 is SGHAT and CDR2 is FQNNGV. This CDR3 contains 15 residues. V trimming: 5 bases; J trimming: 6 bases; junction bases outside the gene matches: 10. CDR3 sequence: CASSPGERGRNEQFF. The CDR3 DNA reads TGTGCCAGCAGCCCGGGGGAGCGGGGACGCAATGAGCAGTTCTTC.

Concerning this clonotype: A much larger clone differs from this one at a single base, so this may be a read error. The chain is built from TRBV7-9 and TRBJ2-7; 8 positions match TRBD1. The germline V gene encodes CDR1 SEHNR and CDR2 FQNEAQ (reference sequence). J gave up 3 bases and V 8 bases, and 9 bases lay outside the gene matches. The CDR3 totals 14 residues. CDR3 DNA sequence: TGTGCCAGCGGCCCACCGGGACAGGACTACGAGCAGTACTTC. Its translation: CASGPPGQDYEQYF.

Of note for this clonotype: Given a much more abundant clone one base away, this may be a read error. The conserved phenylalanine or tryptophan is not found at the CDR3 terminus, so this likely reflects a read error. This CDR3 is CASEEKPGANVLTS. The DNA for the CDR3 is TGTGCCAGCGAAGAAAAGCCTGGGGCCAACGTCCTGACTTCC. This chain uses TRBV9 with TRBJ2-6; no reliable D call. Trimming took 7 bases from V and 2 from J, leaving 10 bases between them. This CDR3 has 14 residues. CDR1 is SGDLS, CDR2 YYNGEE, per germline.

V and J are TRBV27 and TRBJ2-1; 10 bases map to TRBD1. The CDR3 contains 16 residues. The germline gives CDR1 MNHEY, CDR2 SMNVEV (reference sequence). Germline trimming cut 3 bases from V and 4 bases from J; bases unmatched to any gene: 6. CDR3 in amino acids: CASSLLDRGQYNEQFF. In DNA, the CDR3 is TGTGCCAGCAGTTTGCTCGACAGGGGGCAGTACAATGAGCAGTTCTTC.

This clonotype was recorded at least ten times. Its ends do not fully match the called genes, so a read error is possible. The chain uses TRBV2 and TRBJ2-1, with D maybe TRBD2 (5 bases). Germline lookup yields CDR1 SNHLY and CDR2 FYNNEI. There are 12 residues in the CDR3. The CDR3 DNA is TGTGCCAGCAGTGAAGGGACCCGAGGGCTGAGATTC. Translating gives CASSEGTRGLRF.

This chain connects TRBV5-6 to TRBJ2-4; D is ambiguous. V was trimmed by 1 base and J by 6 bases, leaving 5 bases between them. Germline CDR1 SGHDT, CDR2 YYEEEE. CDR3 size: 12 residues. The CDR3 region has the DNA TGTGCCAGCAGCTTGCAGACAAACATTCAGTACTTC. Translation: CASSLQTNIQYF.